Listed below are T cell receptor beta chains from one sample, sequenced in a study of CD8 T cells in ankylosing spondylitis. One entry per CDR3 protein, called by TCRdb with MiXCR from the 5' RACE reads. The data hold 350,000 to 450,000 distinct CDR3 sequences, with about 24% observed a single time. Sequenced sample: blood, either unsorted or a sorted T cell fraction (not recorded which). The receptors were sampled from a male donor with ankylosing spondylitis. Both conserved end residues are part of each CDR3. The order of the fields is clone size, D gene, J gene, V gene, CDR3 protein, CDR3 DNA. The D gene is left open where the match is weak. Part of the rows lack a size; the others show once, few, many or a class for expanded clones.

>.|.|TRBJ1-2|TRBV7-2
CASSPGTEVIYGYTF
TGTGCCAGCAGCCCTGGGACGGAGGTTATCTATGGCTACACCTTC
>few|TRBD1|TRBJ2-7|TRBV2
CASAPTGTYEQYF
TGTGCCAGCGCCCCGACAGGGACCTACGAGCAGTACTTC
>.|.|TRBJ2-1|TRBV14
CASSILAVYNEQFF
TGTGCCAGCAGCATCTTAGCGGTCTACAATGAGCAGTTCTTC
>.|TRBD1|TRBJ1-4|TRBV7-2
CASSLARDSFNEKLFF
TGTGCCAGCAGCTTAGCGAGGGACAGCTTTAATGAAAAACTGTTTTTT
>.|.|TRBJ2-3|TRBV4-1
CASSPQGRMVDTQYF
TGCGCCAGCAGCCCCCAGGGGCGTATGGTGGATACGCAGTATTTT
>few|.|TRBJ2-1|TRBV14
CASSHRNEQFF
TGTGCCAGCAGCCACAGAAATGAGCAGTTCTTC
>once|.|TRBJ1-1|TRBV20-1
CSASLGSIAFTEAFF
TGCAGTGCTAGTCTGGGTAGTATAGCTTTCACTGAAGCTTTCTTT
>.|TRBD1|TRBJ2-1|TRBV19
CASRSRPGQGAPEQFF
TGTGCCAGTAGGTCAAGACCGGGACAGGGGGCGCCTGAGCAGTTCTTC
>many|.|TRBJ2-1|TRBV5-1
CASSLEVYNEQFF
TGCGCCAGCAGCTTGGAAGTCTACAATGAGCAGTTCTTC
>.|.|TRBJ2-5|TRBV15
CATGAGGQGETQYF
TGTGCCACCGGGGCTGGTGGGCAAGGCGAGACCCAGTACTTC
>few|TRBD2|TRBJ2-7|TRBV2
CASSESGASYEQYF
TGTGCCAGCAGTGAAAGCGGGGCCTCCTACGAGCAGTACTTC
>.|.|TRBJ1-1|TRBV14
CASSQDVQGTEAFF
TGTGCCAGCAGCCAAGATGTACAGGGCACTGAAGCTTTCTTT
>few|TRBD2|TRBJ2-1|TRBV12-3/TRBV12-4
CACSAGEVNEQFF
TGTGCCTGTTCGGCGGGAGAAGTTAATGAGCAGTTCTTC
>.|.|TRBJ2-3|TRBV10-3
CAISESRGSGADTQYF
TGTGCCATCAGTGAGTCAAGAGGGAGTGGAGCAGATACGCAGTATTTT
>.|TRBD2|TRBJ2-5|TRBV20-1
CSALGTGGETQYF
TGCAGTGCCCTCGGCACGGGAGGGGAGACCCAGTACTTC
>.|.|TRBJ1-6|TRBV10-3
CAITTGFSSPLHF
TGTGCCATCACCACAGGGTTCAGCTCACCCCTCCACTTT
>.|TRBD2|TRBJ2-3|TRBV24-1
CATSERGLAGTDTRYF
TGTGCCACCAGTGAACGGGGACTAGCGGGAACAGATACGCGGTATTTT
>many|.|TRBJ2-1|TRBV7-8
CASRVRVWDDNEQFF
TGTGCCAGCAGAGTTAGGGTCTGGGATGACAATGAGCAGTTCTTC
>few|.|TRBJ2-7|TRBV2
CAAGSSYEQYF
TGTGCCGCGGGCAGCTCCTACGAGCAGTACTTC
>many|.|TRBJ2-1|TRBV20-1
CSAPRTVGGEQFF
TGCAGTGCTCCCCGGACGGTTGGGGGTGAGCAGTTCTTC
>.|.|TRBJ1-2|TRBV2
CAWGGANYGYTF
TGTGCCTGGGGAGGAGCTAACTATGGCTACACCTTC
>once|.|TRBJ2-1|TRBV7-9
CASSLDRVENEQFF
TGTGCCAGCAGCTTAGATAGAGTAGAAAATGAGCAGTTCTTC
>.|TRBD2|TRBJ2-1|TRBV20-1
CSAPRGLAGVEQFF
TGCAGTGCCCCGAGGGGACTAGCGGGAGTGGAGCAGTTCTTC
>once|.|TRBJ2-7|TRBV15
CATSRDIDEQYF
TGTGCCACCAGCAGAGATATAGACGAGCAGTACTTC
>many|.|TRBJ2-1|TRBV7-2
CASSLARVGNEQFF
TGTGCCAGCAGCTTAGCCCGCGTCGGCAATGAGCAGTTCTTC
>.|.|TRBJ1-3|TRBV7-2
CASSLAKVQGFSGNTIYF
TGTGCCAGCAGCTTAGCGAAGGTGCAGGGCTTTTCTGGAAACACCATATATTTT
>.|.|TRBJ2-6|TRBV12-3/TRBV12-4
CASSSRDASGANVLTF
TGTGCCAGCAGTTCCCGAGACGCGTCTGGGGCCAACGTCCTGACTTTC
>.|.|TRBJ2-6|TRBV11-3
CASSPLWGLSGANVLTF
TGTGCCAGCAGCCCTCTCTGGGGCCTCTCTGGGGCCAACGTCCTGACTTTC
>.|.|TRBJ2-2|TRBV5-1
CASTSGYVRTGELFF
TGCGCCAGCACATCAGGCTACGTGAGGACCGGGGAGCTGTTTTTT
>few|.|TRBJ2-3|TRBV20-1
CSLRWGLTDTQYF
TGCAGTCTTCGATGGGGGCTCACAGATACGCAGTATTTT
>.|TRBD1|TRBJ2-2|TRBV30
CAWTGGLNTGELFF
TGTGCCTGGACAGGGGGCCTGAACACCGGGGAGCTGTTTTTT
>.|.|TRBJ2-1|TRBV20-1
CSASPGRGNEQFF
TGCAGTGCTAGTCCCGGGAGAGGGAATGAGCAGTTCTTC
>.|.|TRBJ1-1|TRBV3-1
CASSQEGGGNTEAFF
TGTGCCAGCAGCCAAGAGGGCGGAGGGAACACTGAAGCTTTCTTT
>few|TRBD1|TRBJ1-5|TRBV6-1
CASSPDRGRRNQPQHF
TGTGCCAGCAGCCCAGACAGGGGCCGTAGGAATCAGCCCCAGCATTTT
>few|TRBD2|TRBJ2-1|TRBV7-2
CASSLVSTSGSTPQFF
TGTGCCAGCAGCTTAGTGTCCACTAGCGGGAGTACACCCCAGTTCTTC
>.|TRBD2|TRBJ2-2|TRBV19
CASSARLAFTGELFF
TGTGCCAGTAGCGCACGACTAGCTTTCACCGGGGAGCTGTTTTTT
>.|TRBD2|TRBJ2-1|TRBV20-1
CSARRALAGGDEQFF
TGCAGTGCTAGACGGGCTTTAGCGGGAGGGGATGAGCAGTTCTTC
>many|.|TRBJ1-1|TRBV16
CASSQSLNTEAFF
TGTGCCAGCAGCCAATCACTGAACACTGAAGCTTTCTTT
>.|TRBD1|TRBJ1-6|TRBV7-2
CASSLTGQRNSPLHF
TGTGCCAGCAGCTTAACGGGACAGCGGAATTCACCCCTCCACTTT
>few|.|TRBJ2-1|TRBV24-1
CATRGRPDYNEQFF
TGTGCCACCCGAGGGCGTCCGGATTACAATGAGCAGTTCTTC
>.|.|TRBJ2-5|TRBV5-1
CASSINSQETQYF
TGCGCCAGCAGTATAAACAGCCAAGAGACCCAGTACTTC
>.|.|TRBJ1-4|TRBV5-1
CASSVQGYNEKLFF
TGCGCCAGCAGCGTACAGGGATATAATGAAAAACTGTTTTTT
>.|TRBD2|TRBJ2-1|TRBV20-1
CSARSLTSGSNEQFF
TGCAGTGCTAGATCCTTGACTAGCGGGAGTAATGAGCAGTTCTTC
>.|.|TRBJ1-6|TRBV20-1
CSAIVQISDSPLHF
TGCAGTGCTATTGTCCAAATCTCGGATTCACCCCTCCACTTT
>.|TRBD1|TRBJ1-1|TRBV12-3/TRBV12-4
CASRQLSWTGVAFF
TGTGCCAGCAGGCAACTTAGCTGGACAGGGGTAGCTTTCTTT
>few|TRBD2|TRBJ2-5|TRBV5-1
CASSAGLQETQYF
TGCGCCAGCAGCGCGGGACTACAAGAGACCCAGTACTTC